This TCR beta chain was captured in a study of blood T cell repertoires in COVID-19 (dated by TCRdb to 2018 to 2020). Regarding the research as a whole: Samples covering the acute and convalescent phases of COVID-19 were provided by collaborators in the United States, Italy and Spain. The prospective study material was composed of cDNA or gDNA derived from T cells, B-cell-depleted T cells, or PBMCs. Deeply sampled blood TCRbeta repertoires from subjects exposed to, actively infected with, or recovered from COVID-19 were included in the dataset. The repertoires were released in a freely available public database meant as a resource for research on the immune response to SARS-CoV-2. The samples were drawn from the first 160 participants of the ongoing ImmuneRACE study and from 1,254 subjects provided by 6 global collaborators. Nearly every sample came with metadata listing a de-identified subject ID, COVID-19 status, age in years and sex. HLA class I and class II types, where available, came from metadata supplied by the sample provider rather than from assay-based typing. Paper-wide results and their limitations: How much clinical and demographic metadata was included differed by source and by participant, and the metadata was provided uncurated.

Samples from volunteer blood donors who had recovered from COVID-19 were contributed by a second Seattle source. Whole blood was collected in K2EDTA tubes by collaborating institutions according to the institutions' own protocols. Collaborator samples were shipped for TCRbeta analysis as frozen whole blood, isolated PBMCs, or DNA extracted from either sample type. The immunoSEQ Assay, a bias-controlled multiplex PCR, was used to amplify TCRbeta CDR3 regions from genomic DNA. From the authors' description of their analysis: Within the assay, amplification of reference gene primers was used to estimate how many nucleated cells each sample contained. To quantify the absolute abundance of each unique TCRbeta CDR3 rearrangement, sequence reads were collapsed and filtered. For each sample, productive Simpson clonality was calculated as the square root of Simpson's diversity index over productive rearrangements. TCRdb provides this immuneACCESS table in a form limited to in-frame rearrangements. Some clones are lacking; in checked studies, under half of them reflect an unresolved V gene, and why the rest are absent is not known. V, J and clone size derive from that table, while D and trimming were established from the DNA sequence. Across this sample there are roughly 240,000 clones, with about 79% seen only once. The top ten clones comprise 2% to 2.5% of the sample.

A single count supports this clone. Its recognized antigen is unknown. Per-base quality was not reported, and no clone a single base away is much larger than it. The sequence came from a man aged 35 to 55 who had recovered from COVID-19. The material sequenced was peripheral blood.

The sequence in DNA is TGTGCCAGCAGTTTTAATAGCGGTCATGGCTATAGTGAGCAGTTCTTC. Its protein is CASSFNSGHGYSEQFF. The receptor chain draws on TRBV28 and TRBJ2-1; a tentative D match to TRBD2 spans 6 bases. Trimming takes 3 bases from V and 9 bases from J, and the germline ends sit 21 bases apart. The CDR3 holds 16 amino acids from the cysteine to the phenylalanine. Of the read, only the CDR3 DNA is kept; its 48 bases are in frame from base 1. CDR1 and CDR2 are read off the germline V gene as MDHEN and SYDVKM.